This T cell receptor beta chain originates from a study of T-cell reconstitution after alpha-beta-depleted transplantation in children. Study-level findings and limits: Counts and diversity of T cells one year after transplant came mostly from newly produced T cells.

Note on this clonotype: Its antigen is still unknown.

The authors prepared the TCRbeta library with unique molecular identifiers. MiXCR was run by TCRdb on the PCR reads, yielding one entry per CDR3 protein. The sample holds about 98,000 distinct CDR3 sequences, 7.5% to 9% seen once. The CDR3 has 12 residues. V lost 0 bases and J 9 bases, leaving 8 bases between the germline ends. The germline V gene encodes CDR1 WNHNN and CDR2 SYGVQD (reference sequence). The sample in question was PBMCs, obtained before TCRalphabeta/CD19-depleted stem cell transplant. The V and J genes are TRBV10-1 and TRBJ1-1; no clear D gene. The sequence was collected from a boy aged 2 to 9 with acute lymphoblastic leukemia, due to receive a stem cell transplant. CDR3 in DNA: TGCGCCAGCAGTGAGTCCGAACGAAAAGCTTTCTTT. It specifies CASSESERKAFF.